The clone carrying this TCR beta chain was detected many times. Its antigen is unknown. Orbital computed tomography, thyroid ultrasound, serum thyroxine and TRAb, and clinical symptoms together informed the diagnoses. The PBMCs had their origin in around 9.1 ml of fresh peripheral blood. Germline V gene data show CDR1 as SGHRS and CDR2 as YFSETQ. V dropped 2 bases and J dropped 0 bases, with 11 bases sitting between them. This CDR3 has 15 residues. Amplification of TCR beta CDR3 regions used RNA as the template. A first-round RT-PCR of the TCR CDR3 used the HTBI primer set. MiXCR, applied by TCRdb to the multiplex PCR reads, yields one record per CDR3 protein. The table lists 460,000 or so distinct CDR3 sequences, 14% of them singletons, with 15% to 20% in the top ten. The sample originates from a study of T cells in Graves' hyperthyroidism and ophthalmopathy. The overall study: Peripheral blood sampling occurred at initial diagnosis, before any treatment.

Findings of the study overall: Patients with ophthalmopathy were separated from those with stable hyperthyroidism by a 13 V-J model.

V usage is TRBV5-1 and J usage is TRBJ1-1, with D unclear. Sequenced material: blood. The TCR originated in a woman aged 18-29 years with Graves' hyperthyroidism. The CDR3 is CASSLKMDMNTEAFF. CDR3 bases: TGCGCCAGCAGCTTAAAGATGGATATGAACACTGAAGCTTTCTTT.